These T cell receptor beta chains were read from a single sample in a study of shared clonotypes between healthy human individuals. Only in-frame clones appear in the TCRdb table, and some are missing; sequencing was by immunoSEQ multiplex PCR. This table holds around 600,000 clones, 95% to 98% found once. Sequenced: naive CD8+ T cells sorted from blood. These receptors came from a young man in good health. The CDR3 runs from the conserved cysteine through the conserved F or W. Fields, in order: V gene, D gene, CDR3 protein. A D gene is named only where the DNA matches it firmly.

TRBV7-2,TRBD2,CASSLGGRLGNIQYF
TRBV4-1,NA,CASSQVGLYNEQFF
TRBV27,NA,CASSLRSTGIYGYTF
TRBV25-1,TRBD1,CASSGRDREDTDTQYF
TRBV5-1,TRBD1,CASSRTGVNTEAFF
TRBV28,NA,CASLNPDASYNEQFF
TRBV11-2,NA,CASSLNYPQETQYF
TRBV5-4,TRBD2,CASGRDFQETQYF
TRBV18,NA,CASSRTGKSMAQYF
TRBV7-6,NA,CASSLVRRRRGTNEKLFF
TRBV7-9,TRBD2,CASSPPIPSGDYNEQFF
TRBV27,TRBD1,CASSLGAGGSKQFF
TRBV28,NA,CASSALVNQPQHF
TRBV29-1,TRBD2,CSVESAGGNEQYF
TRBV29-1,NA,CSAQPRNAGSNTGELFF
TRBV2,TRBD1,CASSGDSKETQYF
TRBV7-9,NA,CASSLGGRYEQYF
TRBV5-1,NA,CASSQTGLNYGYTF
TRBV5-6,NA,CASSLGQGYYQPQHF
TRBV5-1,NA,CASSLKVSITNTGELFF
TRBV10-3,TRBD2,CAISETQLAGNNEQFF
TRBV7-2,NA,CASSKSYEQYF
TRBV7-6,NA,CASSSYSYNEQFF
TRBV9,NA,CASSPSPVDSSGANVLTF
TRBV28,TRBD2,CASREAGSSYNEQFF
TRBV7-7,NA,CASSLTGSGNTIYF
TRBV10-2,NA,CASSESREFYYEQYF
TRBV6-1,NA,CASSERSNAYNEQFF
TRBV2,NA,CASSQDSINTGELFF
TRBV28,NA,CASSPGTSVEQFF
TRBV18,TRBD2,CASSPLSSGSSYEQYF
TRBV7-9,NA,CASSAFNTDTQYF
TRBV7-8,NA,CASSLATGESTDTQYF
TRBV5-1,TRBD2,CASSLALAGSTDTQYF
TRBV18,TRBD1,CASSTLGQVGNQPQHF
TRBV5-5,NA,CASSFWSEQEKQYF
TRBV7-9,TRBD1,CASSPPGQAYEQYF
TRBV5-1,TRBD2,CASSLDPSGSTDTQYF
TRBV6-5,NA,CASSYTPGASVTQYF
TRBV10-3,TRBD1,CAISEKGTVITYEQYF
TRBV2,NA,CATRGSYEQYF
TRBV9,NA,CASSDGEGGPEKLFF
TRBV9,NA,CASSVGTGAYEQYF
TRBV15,NA,CATSRDRVSEQYF
TRBV5-8,NA,CASSHRDSNQPQHF
TRBV28,TRBD1,CASRRTGDHEQYF
TRBV7-2,NA,CASSIHSKVAFF
TRBV6-6,NA,CASSYRESPPEAFF
TRBV30,TRBD2,CAWSVGTSSIGELFF
TRBV14,NA,CASSQGPYNEQFF
TRBV7-9,NA,CASSRNRMNTEAFF